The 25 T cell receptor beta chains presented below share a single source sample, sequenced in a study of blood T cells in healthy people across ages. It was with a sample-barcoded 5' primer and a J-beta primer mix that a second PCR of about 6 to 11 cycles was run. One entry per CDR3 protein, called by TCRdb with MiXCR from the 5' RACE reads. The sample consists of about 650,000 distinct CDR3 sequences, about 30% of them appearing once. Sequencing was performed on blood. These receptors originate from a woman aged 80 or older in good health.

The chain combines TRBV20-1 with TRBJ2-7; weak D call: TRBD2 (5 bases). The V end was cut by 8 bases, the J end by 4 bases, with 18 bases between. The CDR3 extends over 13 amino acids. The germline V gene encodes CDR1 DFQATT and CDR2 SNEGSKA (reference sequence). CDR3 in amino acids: CSLTQERRYEQYF. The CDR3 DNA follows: TGCAGTCTAACCCAGGAGCGGAGATACGAGCAGTACTTC.

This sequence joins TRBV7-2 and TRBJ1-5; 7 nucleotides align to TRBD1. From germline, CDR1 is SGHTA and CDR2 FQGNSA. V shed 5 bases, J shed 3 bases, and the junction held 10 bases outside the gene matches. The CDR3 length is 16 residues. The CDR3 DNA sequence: TGTGCCAGCAGCCCAGACGGGACAGTATACAATCAGCCCCAGCATTTT. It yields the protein CASSPDGTVYNQPQHF.

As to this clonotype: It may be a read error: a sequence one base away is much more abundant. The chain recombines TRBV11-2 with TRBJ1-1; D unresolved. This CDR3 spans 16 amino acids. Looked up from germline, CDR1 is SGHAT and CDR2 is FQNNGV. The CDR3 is CANSLERLGSGTEAFF. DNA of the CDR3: TGTGCCAACAGCTTAGAAAGGCTGGGCTCGGGGACTGAAGCTTTCTTT.

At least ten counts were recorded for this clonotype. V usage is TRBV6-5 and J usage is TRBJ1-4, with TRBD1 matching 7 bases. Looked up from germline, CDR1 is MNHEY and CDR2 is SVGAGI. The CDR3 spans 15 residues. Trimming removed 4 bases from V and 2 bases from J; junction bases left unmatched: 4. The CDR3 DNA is TGTGCCAGCAGTTGGGACAGAGACACTAATGAAAAACTGTTTTTT. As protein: CASSWDRDTNEKLFF.

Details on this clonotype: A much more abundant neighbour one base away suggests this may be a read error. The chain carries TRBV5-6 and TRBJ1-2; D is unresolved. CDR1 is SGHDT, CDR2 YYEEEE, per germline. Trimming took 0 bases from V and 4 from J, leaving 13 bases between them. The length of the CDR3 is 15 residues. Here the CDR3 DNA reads TGTGCCAGCAGCTTGGGGCAGTCTAAAAGCTATGGCTACACCTTC. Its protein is CASSLGQSKSYGYTF. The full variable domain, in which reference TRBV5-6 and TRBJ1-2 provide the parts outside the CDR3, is DAGVTQSPTHLIKTRGQQVTLRCSPKSGHDTVSWYQQALGQGPQFIFQYYEEEERQRGNFPDRFSGHQFPNYSSELNVNALLLGDSALYLCASSLGQSKSYGYTFGSGTRLTVV.

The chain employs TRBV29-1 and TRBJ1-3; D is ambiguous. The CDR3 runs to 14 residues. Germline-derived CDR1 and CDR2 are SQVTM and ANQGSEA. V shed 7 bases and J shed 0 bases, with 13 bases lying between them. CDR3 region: CSATTVNSGNTIYF. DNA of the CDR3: TGCAGCGCTACTACAGTGAACTCTGGAAACACCATATATTTT.

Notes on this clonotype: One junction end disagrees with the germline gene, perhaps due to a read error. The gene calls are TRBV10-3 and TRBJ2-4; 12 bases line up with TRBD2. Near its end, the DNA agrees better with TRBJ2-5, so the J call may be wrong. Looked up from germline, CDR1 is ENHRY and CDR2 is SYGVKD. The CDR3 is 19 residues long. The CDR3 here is CTISEKRAASGGALETQYF. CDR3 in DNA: TGTACCATCAGTGAGAAGCGGGCCGCTAGCGGGGGGGCCCTAGAGACCCAGTACTTC.

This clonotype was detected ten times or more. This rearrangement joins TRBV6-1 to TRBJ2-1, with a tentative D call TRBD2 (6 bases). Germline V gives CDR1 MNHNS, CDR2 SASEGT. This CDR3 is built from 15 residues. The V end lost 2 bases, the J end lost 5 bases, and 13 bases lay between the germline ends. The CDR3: CASSEYGGTNNEQFF. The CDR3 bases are TGTGCCAGCAGTGAATATGGGGGGACCAACAATGAGCAGTTCTTC.

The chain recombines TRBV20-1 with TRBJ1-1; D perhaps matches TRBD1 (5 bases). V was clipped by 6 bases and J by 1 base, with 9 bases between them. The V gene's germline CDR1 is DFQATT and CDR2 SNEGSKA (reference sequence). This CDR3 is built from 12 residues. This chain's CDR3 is CSAGDPNTEAFF. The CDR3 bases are TGCAGTGCCGGGGACCCGAACACTGAAGCTTTCTTT.

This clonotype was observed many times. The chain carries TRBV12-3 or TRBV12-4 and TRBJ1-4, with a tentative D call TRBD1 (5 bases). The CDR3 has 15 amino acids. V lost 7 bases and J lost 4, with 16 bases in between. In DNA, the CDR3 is TGTGCCAGCACCAGATTGTTGGGGGATAATGAAAAACTGTTTTTT. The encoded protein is CASTRLLGDNEKLFF.

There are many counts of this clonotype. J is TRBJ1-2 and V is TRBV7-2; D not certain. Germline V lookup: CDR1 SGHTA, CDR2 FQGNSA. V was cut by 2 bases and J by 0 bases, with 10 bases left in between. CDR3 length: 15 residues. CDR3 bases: TGTGCCAGCAGCTTAACCGGAGGAGCTAACTATGGCTACACCTTC. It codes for CASSLTGGANYGYTF.

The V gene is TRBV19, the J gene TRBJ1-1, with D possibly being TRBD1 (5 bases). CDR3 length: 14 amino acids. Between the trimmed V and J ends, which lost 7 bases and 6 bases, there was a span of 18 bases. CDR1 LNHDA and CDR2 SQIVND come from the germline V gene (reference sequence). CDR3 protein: CASIRGEGRAEAFF. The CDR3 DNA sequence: TGTGCCAGTATCCGCGGAGAGGGACGGGCTGAAGCTTTCTTT.

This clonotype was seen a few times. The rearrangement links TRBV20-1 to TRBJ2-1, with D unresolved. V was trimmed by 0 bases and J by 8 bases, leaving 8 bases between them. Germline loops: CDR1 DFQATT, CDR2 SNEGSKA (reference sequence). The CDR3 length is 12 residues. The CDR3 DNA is TGCAGTGCTAGAGAGGATGACCATGAGCAGTTCTTC. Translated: CSAREDDHEQFF.

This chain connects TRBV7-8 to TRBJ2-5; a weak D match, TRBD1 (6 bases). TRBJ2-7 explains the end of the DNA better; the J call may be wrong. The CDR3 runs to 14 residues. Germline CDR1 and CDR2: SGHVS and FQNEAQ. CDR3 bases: TGTGCCAGCAGCTCGAAAGACAGGCTATACGAGCAGTACTTC. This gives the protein CASSSKDRLYEQYF.

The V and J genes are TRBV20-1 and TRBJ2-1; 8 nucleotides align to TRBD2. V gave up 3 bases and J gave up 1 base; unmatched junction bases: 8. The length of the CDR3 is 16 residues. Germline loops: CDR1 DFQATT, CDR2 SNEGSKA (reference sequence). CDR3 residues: CSASGGVSGSYNEQFF. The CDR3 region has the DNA TGCAGTGCTAGCGGGGGGGTGTCAGGGTCCTACAATGAGCAGTTCTTC.

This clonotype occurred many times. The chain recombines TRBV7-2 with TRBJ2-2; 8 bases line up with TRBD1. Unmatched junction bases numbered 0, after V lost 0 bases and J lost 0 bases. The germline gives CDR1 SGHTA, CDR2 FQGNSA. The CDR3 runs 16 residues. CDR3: CASSLAGQANTGELFF. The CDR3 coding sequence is TGTGCCAGCAGCTTAGCGGGACAGGCGAACACCGGGGAGCTGTTTTTT.

The CDR3 loop reads CASSLAVTVEQFF. CDR3 coding DNA: TGTGCCAGCAGCTTAGCTGTGACAGTTGAGCAGTTCTTC. This sequence joins TRBV7-8 and TRBJ2-1; perhaps TRBD1 as D (5 bases). The germline V and J ends were trimmed by 0 bases and 9 bases, with 9 bases remaining between them. This CDR3 comprises 13 residues. Germline V gene lookup returns CDR1 SGHVS and CDR2 FQNEAQ.

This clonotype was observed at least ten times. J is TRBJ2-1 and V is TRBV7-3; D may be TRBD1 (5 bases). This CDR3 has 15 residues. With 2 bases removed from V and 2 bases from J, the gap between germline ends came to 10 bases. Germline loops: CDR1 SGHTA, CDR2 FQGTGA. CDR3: CASSLDSSAYNEQFF. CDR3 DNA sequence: TGTGCCAGCAGCTTAGACAGTTCGGCCTACAATGAGCAGTTCTTC.

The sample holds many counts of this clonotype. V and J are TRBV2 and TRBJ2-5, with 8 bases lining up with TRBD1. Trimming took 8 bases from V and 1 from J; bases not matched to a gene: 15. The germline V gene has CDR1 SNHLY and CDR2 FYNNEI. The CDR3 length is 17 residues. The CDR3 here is CASRHGQGNQVQETQYF. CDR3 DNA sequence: TGTGCCAGCCGTCACGGACAGGGTAATCAGGTCCAAGAGACCCAGTACTTC. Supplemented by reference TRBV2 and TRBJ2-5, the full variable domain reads EPEVTQTPSHQVTQMGQEVILRCVPISNHLYFYWYRQILGQKVEFLVSFYNNEISEKSEIFDDQFSVERPDGSNFTLKIRSTKLEDSAMYFCASRHGQGNQVQETQYFGPGTRLLVL.

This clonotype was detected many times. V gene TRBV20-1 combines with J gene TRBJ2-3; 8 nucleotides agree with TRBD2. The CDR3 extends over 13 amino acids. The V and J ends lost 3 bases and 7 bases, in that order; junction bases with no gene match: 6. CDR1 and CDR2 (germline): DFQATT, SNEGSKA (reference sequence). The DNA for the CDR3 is TGCAGTGCTAGCGGGGGGGCACAGAATACGCAGTATTTT. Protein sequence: CSASGGAQNTQYF.

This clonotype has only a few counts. The DNA of the CDR3 is TGTGCCAGCAGCTTAGAATCAAGGGGGGTTAATGAAAAACTGTTTTTT. It is translated as CASSLESRGVNEKLFF. The chain is built from TRBV7-8 and TRBJ1-4; perhaps TRBD1 as D (6 bases). V was shortened by 1 base and J by 4 bases, with 13 bases between the two germline ends. The germline V gene has CDR1 SGHVS and CDR2 FQNEAQ. The CDR3 sequence is 16 residues long. Full variable domain (remainder filled in from reference TRBV7-8 and TRBJ1-4): GAGVSQSPRYKVAKRGQDVALRCDPISGHVSLFWYQQALGQGPEFLTYFQNEAQLDKSGLPSDRFFAERPEGSVSTLKIQRTQQEDSAVYLCASSLESRGVNEKLFFGSGTQLSVL.

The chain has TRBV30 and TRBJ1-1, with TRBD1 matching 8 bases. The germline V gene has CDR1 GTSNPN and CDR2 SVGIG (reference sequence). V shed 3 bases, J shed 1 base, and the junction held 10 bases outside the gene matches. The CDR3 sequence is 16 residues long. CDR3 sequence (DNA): TGTGCCTGGAGAGGGCAGGGGGCTTGGGAGAACACTGAAGCTTTCTTT. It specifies CAWRGQGAWENTEAFF. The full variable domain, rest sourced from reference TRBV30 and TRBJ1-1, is SQTIHQWPATLVQPVGSPLSLECTVEGTSNPNLYWYRQAAGRGLQLLFYSVGIGQISSEVPQNLSASRPQDRQFILSSKKLLLSDSGFYLCAWRGQGAWENTEAFFGQGTRLTVV.

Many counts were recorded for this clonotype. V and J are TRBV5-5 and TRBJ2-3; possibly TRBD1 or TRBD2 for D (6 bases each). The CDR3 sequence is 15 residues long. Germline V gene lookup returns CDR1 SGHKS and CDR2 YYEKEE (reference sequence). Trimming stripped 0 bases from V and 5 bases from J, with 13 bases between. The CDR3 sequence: CASSLASGAIDTQYF. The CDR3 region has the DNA TGTGCCAGCAGCTTGGCTTCGGGGGCGATAGATACGCAGTATTTT.

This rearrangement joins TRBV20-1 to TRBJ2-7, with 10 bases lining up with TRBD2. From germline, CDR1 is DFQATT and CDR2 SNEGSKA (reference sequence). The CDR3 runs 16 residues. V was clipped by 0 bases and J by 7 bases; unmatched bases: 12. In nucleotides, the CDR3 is TGCAGTGCTAGAGATCCCCTAGCGGGAGACAGGATGGAGCAGTACTTC. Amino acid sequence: CSARDPLAGDRMEQYF.

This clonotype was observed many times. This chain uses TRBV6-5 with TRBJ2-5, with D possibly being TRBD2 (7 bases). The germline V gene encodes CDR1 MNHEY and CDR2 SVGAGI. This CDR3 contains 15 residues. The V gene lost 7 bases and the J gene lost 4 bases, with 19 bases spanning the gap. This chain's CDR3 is CASTPSGGGGETQYF. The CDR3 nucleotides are TGTGCCAGCACTCCTTCCGGGGGCGGGGGAGAGACCCAGTACTTC.